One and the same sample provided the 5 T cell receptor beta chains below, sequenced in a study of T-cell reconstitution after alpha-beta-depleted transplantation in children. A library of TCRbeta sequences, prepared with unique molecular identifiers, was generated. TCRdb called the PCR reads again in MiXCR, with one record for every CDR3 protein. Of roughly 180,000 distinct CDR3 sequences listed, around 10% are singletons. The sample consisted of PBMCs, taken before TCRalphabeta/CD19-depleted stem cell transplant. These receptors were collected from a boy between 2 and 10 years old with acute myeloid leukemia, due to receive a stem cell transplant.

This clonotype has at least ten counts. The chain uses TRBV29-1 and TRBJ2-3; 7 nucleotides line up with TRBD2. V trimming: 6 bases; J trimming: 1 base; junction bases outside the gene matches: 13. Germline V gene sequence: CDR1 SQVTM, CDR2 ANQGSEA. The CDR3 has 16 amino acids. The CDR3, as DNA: TGCAGCGTAGATGGCCCTAGCGGAGGGGGCACAGATACGCAGTATTTT. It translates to CSVDGPSGGGTDTQYF.

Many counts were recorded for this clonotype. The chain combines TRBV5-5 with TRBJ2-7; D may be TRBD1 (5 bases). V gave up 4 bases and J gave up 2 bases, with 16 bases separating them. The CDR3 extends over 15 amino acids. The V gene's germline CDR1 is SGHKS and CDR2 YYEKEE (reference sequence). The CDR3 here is CASSPGPSRAYEQYV. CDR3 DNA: TGTGCCAGCAGCCCTGGTCCATCCAGGGCCTACGAGCAGTACGTC.

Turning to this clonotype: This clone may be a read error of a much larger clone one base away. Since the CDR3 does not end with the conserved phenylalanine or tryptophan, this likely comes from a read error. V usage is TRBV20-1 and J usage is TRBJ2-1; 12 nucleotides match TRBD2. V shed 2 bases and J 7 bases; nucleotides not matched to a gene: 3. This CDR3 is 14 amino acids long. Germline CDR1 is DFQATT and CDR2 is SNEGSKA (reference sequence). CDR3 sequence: CSARWTSGENEQFL. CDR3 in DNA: TGCAGTGCTAGATGGACTAGCGGGGAGAATGAGCAGTTCTTA.

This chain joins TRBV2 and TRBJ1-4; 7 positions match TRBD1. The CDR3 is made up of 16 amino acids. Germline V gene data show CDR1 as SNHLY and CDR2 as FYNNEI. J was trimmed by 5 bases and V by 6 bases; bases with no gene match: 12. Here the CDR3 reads CASRGTERGKNEKLFF. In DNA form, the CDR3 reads TGTGCCAGCAGGGGGACAGAGAGGGGGAAAAATGAAAAACTGTTTTTT.

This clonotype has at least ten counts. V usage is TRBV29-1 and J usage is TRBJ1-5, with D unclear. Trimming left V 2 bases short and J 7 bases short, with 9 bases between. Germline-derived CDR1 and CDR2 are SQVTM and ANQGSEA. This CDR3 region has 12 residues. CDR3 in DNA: TGCAGCGTTGAAATAGCGGGGCAGCCCCAGCATTTT. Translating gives CSVEIAGQPQHF.